This entry lists 27 T cell receptor beta chains sequenced from one sample in a study of cytomegalovirus exposure and HLA in healthy donors. With 60 Vbeta and 13 Jbeta primers, the PCR was carried out. TCRdb's table, derived via immunoSEQ multiplex PCR, lists solely in-frame clones and lacks some. This sample's table has 130,000 or so clones. The material sequenced was PBMCs. Source of these receptors: a woman aged 55 to 70 in good health and CMV-seronegative.

The V and J genes are TRBV7-3 and TRBJ2-5; maybe TRBD2 (5 bases). Looked up from germline, CDR1 is SGHTA and CDR2 is FQGTGA. V lost 2 bases and J lost 4, with 11 bases in between. This CDR3 comprises 14 residues. CDR3 coding DNA: TGTGCCAGCAGCTTACACCCCGGAGGAGAGACCCAGTACTTC. It encodes CASSLHPGGETQYF.

This chain uses TRBV27 with TRBJ1-2; D is undetermined. Germline values: CDR1 MNHEY, CDR2 SMNVEV (reference sequence). Deletions cut 10 bases from V and 0 bases from J, with 18 bases between. This CDR3 region has 15 residues. The CDR3: CANSFPGTPNYGYTF. The DNA for the CDR3 is TGTGCCAACTCCTTTCCAGGTACACCTAACTATGGCTACACCTTC.

This CDR3 reads CASSQAGGPEAFF. CDR3 nucleotides: TGCGCCAGCAGTCAAGCAGGGGGCCCTGAAGCTTTCTTT. This chain joins TRBV23-1 and TRBJ1-1; 8 positions agree with TRBD1. TRBV23-1 is placed among ORFs of uncertain function. After removal of 2 bases from V and 6 bases from J, the junction contained 2 bases not matched to a gene. The CDR3 runs to 13 residues.

The V gene is TRBV4-1, the J gene TRBJ1-2; 7 bases match TRBD1. V dropped 3 bases and J dropped 5; count of bases not matched to a gene: 9. The CDR3 has 15 amino acids. Germline CDR1 and CDR2: MGHRA and YSYEKL. CDR3 DNA: TGCGCCAGCAGCCAGACGACAGGGATGAGGTATGGCTACACCTTC. Its protein is CASSQTTGMRYGYTF.

The chain recombines TRBV4-1 with TRBJ2-1, with D perhaps matching TRBD2 (7 bases). This CDR3 spans 17 amino acids. Trimming shortened V by 3 bases and J by 4 bases, and 19 bases separated the two germline ends. Germline CDR1 reads MGHRA; CDR2 reads YSYEKL. The CDR3 region is CASSQSLTGRGYNEQFF. CDR3 sequence (DNA): TGCGCCAGCAGCCAGTCTTTAACAGGGAGGGGTTACAATGAGCAGTTCTTC.

The rearrangement uses TRBV7-8 and TRBJ1-4, with TRBD1 matching 10 bases. This CDR3 contains 17 residues. V was clipped by 5 bases and J by 8 bases; unmatched bases: 14. The V gene's germline CDR1 is SGHVS and CDR2 FQNEAQ. CDR3 protein: CASSIELPGTGVEKLFF. The CDR3 nucleotides are TGTGCCAGCAGCATAGAGCTTCCCGGGACAGGGGTCGAAAAACTGTTTTTT.

The chain is built from TRBV28 and TRBJ1-2; 7 nucleotides agree with TRBD1. From germline, CDR1 is MDHEN and CDR2 SYDVKM. V trimming: 6 bases; J trimming: 4 bases; junction bases outside the gene matches: 11. The CDR3 extends over 15 amino acids. In nucleotides, the CDR3 is TGTGCCAGCAGAAACTCGGGGACAGCAACCTATGGCTACACCTTC. Translation: CASRNSGTATYGYTF.

This rearrangement joins TRBV6-6 to TRBJ1-6, with 7 bases that match TRBD1. Germline assignment: CDR1 MNHNY and CDR2 SVGAGI (reference sequence). V lost 2 bases, J lost 7 bases, and 2 bases stayed unmatched. The CDR3 runs 14 residues. The CDR3 protein is CASSYTGENSPLHF. Written as DNA, the CDR3 is TGTGCCAGCAGTTACACAGGGGAGAATTCACCCCTCCACTTT.

V and J are TRBV2 and TRBJ2-5, with D unresolved. The CDR3 length is 13 residues. The V end lost 8 bases, the J end lost 5 bases, and 15 bases lay between the germline ends. Germline V gene lookup returns CDR1 SNHLY and CDR2 FYNNEI. In DNA, the CDR3 is TGTGCCAGCTATACCAGCTTGAGGGAGACCCAGTACTTC. Its translation: CASYTSLRETQYF.

V is TRBV6-6 and J is TRBJ2-3; D is unclear. CDR1 and CDR2 from the germline V gene are MNHNY and SVGAGI (reference sequence). The ends were cut back, 2 bases at V and 5 bases at J, with 17 bases in the middle. The CDR3 is 16 residues long. Written as DNA, the CDR3 is TGTGCCAGCAGTTACACCCCTGGAGATCGGGTAGATACGCAGTATTTT. This codes for CASSYTPGDRVDTQYF.

The rearrangement uses TRBV19 and TRBJ2-7; 7 nucleotides match TRBD2. Per germline, CDR1 LNHDA and CDR2 SQIVND (reference sequence). The CDR3 is made up of 15 amino acids. Trimming removed 3 bases from V and 3 bases from J; junction bases left unmatched: 8. The CDR3: CASSILAGGSYEQYF. CDR3 bases: TGTGCCAGTAGTATTTTAGCGGGCGGAAGCTACGAGCAGTACTTC.

The V call is TRBV11-2, the J call TRBJ2-3, with a weak D call TRBD2 (6 bases). Germline V gives CDR1 SGHAT, CDR2 FQNNGV. V lost 5 bases and J lost 5, with 20 bases in between. The CDR3 sequence is 16 residues long. CDR3: CASSPSMGPRGDTQYF. The CDR3 DNA reads as TGTGCCAGCAGCCCCTCCATGGGGCCGCGGGGAGATACGCAGTATTTT.

The chain carries TRBV30 and TRBJ2-7, with TRBD2 identical over 11 bases. The CDR3 has 16 amino acids. The V gene end was trimmed by 0 bases and the J gene end by 7 bases; junction bases not matched to a gene: 11. Germline CDR1 reads GTSNPN; CDR2 reads SVGIG (reference sequence). CDR3 in DNA: TGTGCCTGGAGTGTGGGGCTAGCGGGAGGAGTAGGAGAGCAGTACTTC. It is translated as CAWSVGLAGGVGEQYF.

This rearrangement joins TRBV6-1 to TRBJ2-7; 8 bases are shared with TRBD2. Germline lookup yields CDR1 MNHNS and CDR2 SASEGT. V shed 6 bases and J 4 bases; nucleotides not matched to a gene: 8. The CDR3 runs 14 residues. The CDR3 reads CASRAGTRLYEQYF. The DNA of the CDR3 is TGTGCCAGCAGGGCCGGGACTAGGTTGTACGAGCAGTACTTC.

This rearrangement joins TRBV19 to TRBJ2-2; D ambiguous. Germline CDR1 LNHDA, CDR2 SQIVND (reference sequence). This CDR3 has 15 amino acids. Trimming took 5 bases from V and 7 from J, leaving 17 bases between them. The CDR3 bases are TGTGCCAGTAGTGCCTCCGTCAGCGCGCACGGGGAGCTGTTTTTT. Its protein is CASSASVSAHGELFF.

This sequence joins TRBV19 and TRBJ2-6; unclear D gene. The CDR3 covers 13 residues. Looked up from germline, CDR1 is LNHDA and CDR2 is SQIVND (reference sequence). The V gene lost 11 bases and the J gene lost 0 bases, with 8 bases spanning the gap. The CDR3, as DNA: TGTGCCTGCAGGATCTCTGGGGCCAACGTCCTGACTTTC. Its translation: CACRISGANVLTF.

The rearrangement uses TRBV6-5 and TRBJ2-7; 7 bases fit TRBD2. V shed 0 bases, J shed 4 bases, and the junction held 6 bases outside the gene matches. Germline values: CDR1 MNHEY, CDR2 SVGAGI. This CDR3 has 15 residues. CDR3 region: CASSYSLAERYEQYF. In nucleotides, the CDR3 is TGTGCCAGCAGTTACTCTCTAGCGGAGAGATACGAGCAGTACTTC.

The rearrangement joins TRBV6-1 to TRBJ1-5; 9 bases agree with TRBD1. Germline CDR1 is MNHNS and CDR2 is SASEGT. V lost 2 bases to trimming and J lost 0 bases; unmatched junction nucleotides: 14. The CDR3 length is 20 residues. For the CDR3, the DNA is TGTGCCAGCAGTGAAAAGCAAGGGGTGACAGGGGGTTATAGCAATCAGCCCCAGCATTTT. The encoded protein is CASSEKQGVTGGYSNQPQHF.

The chain is built from TRBV5-1 and TRBJ1-1, with D maybe TRBD1 (6 bases). The CDR3 has 15 residues. V was trimmed by 0 bases and J by 6 bases, leaving 15 bases between them. Germline CDR1 is SGHRS and CDR2 is YFSETQ. CDR3 loop: CASSLGAQGIPEAFF. In DNA, the CDR3 is TGCGCCAGCAGCTTGGGTGCACAGGGTATTCCTGAAGCTTTCTTT. Full variable domain (outside the CDR3, taken from reference TRBV5-1 and TRBJ1-1): KAGVTQTPRYLIKTRGQQVTLSCSPISGHRSVSWYQQTPGQGLQFLFEYFSETQRNKGNFPGRFSGRQFSNSRSEMNVSTLELGDSALYLCASSLGAQGIPEAFFGQGTRLTVV.

The chain has TRBV28 and TRBJ1-1; 9 positions match TRBD1. With 5 bases clipped from V and 7 bases from J, the junction kept 2 bases outside the gene matches. CDR1 MDHEN and CDR2 SYDVKM come from the germline V gene. CDR3 size: 12 residues. The CDR3 DNA reads as TGTGCCAGCAGTGGGACAGGGTTTGAAGCTTTCTTT. Residues: CASSGTGFEAFF.

As for this clone: Its ends do not fully match the called genes, so a read error is possible. The genes are TRBV27 and TRBJ2-2; maybe TRBD2 (5 bases). This CDR3 region has 15 residues. Germline values: CDR1 MNHEY, CDR2 SMNVEV (reference sequence). The CDR3 loop is CASSSWTVNTGEPFF. CDR3 in DNA: TGTGCCAGCAGTTCTTGGACGGTGAACACCGGGGAGCCGTTTTTT.

The chain combines TRBV9 with TRBJ2-3; D is perhaps TRBD2 (6 bases). Trimming pared 3 bases from V and 0 bases from J, leaving 8 bases between. In germline, CDR1 is SGDLS, CDR2 YYNGEE. The CDR3 totals 14 residues. In nucleotides, the CDR3 is TGTGCCAGCAGCGAGAGCGGGAGCACAGATACGCAGTATTTT. As protein: CASSESGSTDTQYF.

This rearrangement joins TRBV19 to TRBJ2-6, with 7 bases matching TRBD1. The CDR3 is made up of 18 amino acids. The germline V gene has CDR1 LNHDA and CDR2 SQIVND (reference sequence). Trimming took 5 bases from V and 4 from J; bases not matched to a gene: 14. As DNA, the CDR3 is TGTGCCAGTAGTGCCCGGAGACAGGGCCTTTCCGGGGCCAACGTCCTGACTTTC. This codes for CASSARRQGLSGANVLTF.

This chain links TRBV10-1 with TRBJ2-1, with TRBD1 identical over 7 bases. Losses at the gene ends were 10 bases for V and 4 bases for J; bases not matched to a gene: 19. CDR3 length: 17 residues. Germline V lookup: CDR1 WNHNN, CDR2 SYGVQD (reference sequence). The CDR3 bases are TGCGCCACCCGCTTTAACACCCCGGACAGGCTGTACAATGAGCAGTTCTTC. Translated, it gives CATRFNTPDRLYNEQFF.

The chain combines TRBV7-8 with TRBJ2-5; unclear D gene. Germline V lookup: CDR1 SGHVS, CDR2 FQNEAQ. The CDR3 length is 14 residues. V shed 4 bases and J shed 4 bases, with 13 bases lying between them. CDR3 amino acids: CASSSYGSPETQYF. The CDR3 bases are TGTGCCAGCAGCTCCTACGGGTCCCCAGAGACCCAGTACTTC.

The chain carries TRBV5-1 and TRBJ2-1, with 9 bases aligning to TRBD1. CDR3 length: 16 amino acids. From germline, CDR1 is SGHRS and CDR2 YFSETQ. V lost 0 bases to trimming and J lost 2 bases; unmatched junction nucleotides: 3. CDR3 coding DNA: TGCGCCAGCAGCTTGGCCGACAGGGGGACCTACAATGAGCAGTTCTTC. Protein: CASSLADRGTYNEQFF.

This rearrangement joins TRBV13 to TRBJ1-6; D gene uncertain. The CDR3 runs to 12 residues. The germline gives CDR1 PRHDT, CDR2 FYEKMQ (reference sequence). V lost 6 bases and J lost 10, with 10 bases in between. CDR3 protein: CASSLRGSPLHF. The CDR3 DNA follows: TGTGCCAGCAGTCTACGGGGATCACCCCTCCACTTT.